A few counts support the clone carrying this TCR beta chain. Its specificity is not known. The sorted Tregs were CD4+CD25+CD127-/low cells. Looked up from germline, CDR1 is MNHEY and CDR2 is SVGEGT. The CDR3 spans 16 residues. Trimming stripped 10 bases from V and 0 bases from J, with 19 bases between. MiXCR, applied by TCRdb to the 5' RACE reads, yields one record per CDR3 protein. This sample has 35,000 to 45,000 distinct CDR3 sequences, with roughly 23% found just once. Study findings and constraints: Tumor memory CD4+ T cell TCR gene usage clustered with blood and lymph node memory CD4+ cells and lymph node naive CD4+ cells.

The clonotype comes from a female donor with breast cancer. Material: Tregs sorted from a lymph node. The chain is built from TRBV6-2 or TRBV6-3 and TRBJ1-5; no reliable D call. The CDR3 is CATLGRLGISNQPQHF. Here the CDR3 DNA reads TGTGCCACCCTCGGCAGGTTGGGGATTAGCAATCAGCCCCAGCATTTT.